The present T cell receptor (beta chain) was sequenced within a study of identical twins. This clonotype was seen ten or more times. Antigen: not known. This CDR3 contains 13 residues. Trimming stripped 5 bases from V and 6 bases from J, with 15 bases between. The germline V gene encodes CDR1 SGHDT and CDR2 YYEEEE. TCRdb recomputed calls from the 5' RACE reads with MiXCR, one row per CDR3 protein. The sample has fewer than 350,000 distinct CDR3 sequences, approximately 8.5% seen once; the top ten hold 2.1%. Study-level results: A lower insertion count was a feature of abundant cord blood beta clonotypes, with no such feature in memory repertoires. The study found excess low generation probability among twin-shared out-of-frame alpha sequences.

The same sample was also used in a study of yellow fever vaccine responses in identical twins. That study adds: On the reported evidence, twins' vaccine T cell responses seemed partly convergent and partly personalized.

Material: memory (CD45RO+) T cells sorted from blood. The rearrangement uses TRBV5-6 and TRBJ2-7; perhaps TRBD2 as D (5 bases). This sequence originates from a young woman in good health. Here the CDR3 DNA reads TGTGCCAGCAGACAAACTAGTTTAGGCGAGCAGTACTTC. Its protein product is CASRQTSLGEQYF.